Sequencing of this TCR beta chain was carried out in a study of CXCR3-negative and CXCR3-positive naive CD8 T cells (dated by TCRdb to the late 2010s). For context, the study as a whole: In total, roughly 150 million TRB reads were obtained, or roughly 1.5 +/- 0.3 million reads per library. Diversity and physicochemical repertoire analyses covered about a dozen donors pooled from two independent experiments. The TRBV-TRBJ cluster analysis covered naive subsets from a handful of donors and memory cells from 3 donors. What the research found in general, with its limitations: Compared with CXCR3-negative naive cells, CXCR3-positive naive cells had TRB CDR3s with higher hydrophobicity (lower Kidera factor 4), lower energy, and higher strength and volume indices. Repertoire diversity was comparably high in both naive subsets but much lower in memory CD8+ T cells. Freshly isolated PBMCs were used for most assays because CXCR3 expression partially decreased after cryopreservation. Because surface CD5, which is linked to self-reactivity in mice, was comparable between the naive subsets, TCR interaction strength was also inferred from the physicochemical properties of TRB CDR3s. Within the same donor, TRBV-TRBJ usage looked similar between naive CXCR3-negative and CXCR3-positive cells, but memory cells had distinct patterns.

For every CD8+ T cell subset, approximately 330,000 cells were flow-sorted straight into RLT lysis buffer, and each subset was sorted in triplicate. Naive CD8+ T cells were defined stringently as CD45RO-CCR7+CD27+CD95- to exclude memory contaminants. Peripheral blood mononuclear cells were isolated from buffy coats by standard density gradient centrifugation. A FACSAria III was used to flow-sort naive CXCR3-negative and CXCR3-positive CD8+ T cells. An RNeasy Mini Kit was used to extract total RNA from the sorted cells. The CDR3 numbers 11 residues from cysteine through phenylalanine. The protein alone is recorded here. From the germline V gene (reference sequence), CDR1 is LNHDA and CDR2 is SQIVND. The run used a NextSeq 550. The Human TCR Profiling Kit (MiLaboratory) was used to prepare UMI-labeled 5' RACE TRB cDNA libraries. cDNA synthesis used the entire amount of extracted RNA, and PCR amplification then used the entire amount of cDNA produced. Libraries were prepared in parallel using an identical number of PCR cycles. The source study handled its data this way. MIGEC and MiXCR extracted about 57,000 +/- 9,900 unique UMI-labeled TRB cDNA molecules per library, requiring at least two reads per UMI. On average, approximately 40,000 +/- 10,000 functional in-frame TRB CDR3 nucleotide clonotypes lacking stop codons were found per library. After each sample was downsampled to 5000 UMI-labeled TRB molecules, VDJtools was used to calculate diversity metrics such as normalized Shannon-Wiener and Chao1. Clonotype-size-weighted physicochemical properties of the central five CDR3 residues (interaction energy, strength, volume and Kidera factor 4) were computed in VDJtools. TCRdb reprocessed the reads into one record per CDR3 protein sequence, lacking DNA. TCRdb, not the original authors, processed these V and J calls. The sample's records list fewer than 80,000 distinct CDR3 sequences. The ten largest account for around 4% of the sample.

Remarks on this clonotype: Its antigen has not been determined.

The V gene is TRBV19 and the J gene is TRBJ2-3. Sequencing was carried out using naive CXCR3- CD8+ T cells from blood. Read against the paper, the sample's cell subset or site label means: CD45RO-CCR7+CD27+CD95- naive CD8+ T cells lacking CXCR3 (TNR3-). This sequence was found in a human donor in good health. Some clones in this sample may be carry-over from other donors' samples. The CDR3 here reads CASGSADTQYF. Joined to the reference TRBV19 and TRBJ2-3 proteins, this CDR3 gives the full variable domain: DGGITQSPKYLFRKEGQNVTLSCEQNLNHDAMYWYRQDPGQGLRLIYYSQIVNDFQKGDIAEGYSVSREKKESFPLTVTSAQKNPTAFYLCASGSADTQYFGPGTRLTVL.